One and the same sample provided the 15 T cell receptor beta chains below, sequenced in a study of cytomegalovirus exposure and HLA in healthy donors. The PCR was carried out with 60 Vbeta primers and 13 Jbeta primers. TCRdb's table, derived via immunoSEQ multiplex PCR, lists solely in-frame clones and lacks some. The table includes around 240,000 clones, roughly 80% detected once. The specimen sequenced was PBMCs. These receptors all stem from a woman in her thirties or forties in good health and CMV-seropositive.

V gene TRBV7-2 combines with J gene TRBJ1-6, with D perhaps TRBD1 (6 bases). Trimming pared 5 bases from V and 8 bases from J, leaving 13 bases between. The CDR3 extends over 14 amino acids. Germline V gives CDR1 SGHTA, CDR2 FQGNSA. In DNA form, the CDR3 reads TGTGCCAGCAGCACAGGACAGTCCTATTCACCCCTCCACTTT. It encodes CASSTGQSYSPLHF. Based on the CDR3 plus reference TRBV7-2 and TRBJ1-6, the full variable domain is GAGVSQSPSNKVTEKGKDVELRCDPISGHTALYWYRQSLGQGLEFLIYFQGNSAPDKSGLPSDRFSAERTGGSVSTLTIQRTQQEDSAVYLCASSTGQSYSPLHFGNGTRLTVT.

On this clone itself: This CDR3 is also generated by other DNA sequences in the sample. J is TRBJ1-2 and V is TRBV29-1, with 8 bases identical to TRBD1. Germline CDR1 SQVTM, CDR2 ANQGSEA. CDR3 length: 13 residues. V dropped 5 bases and J dropped 1; count of bases not matched to a gene: 3. The CDR3 is CSVLGQGNYGYTF. CDR3 DNA sequence: TGCAGCGTTCTAGGACAGGGTAACTATGGCTACACCTTC.

V usage is TRBV30 and J usage is TRBJ2-7; 11 positions agree with TRBD2. CDR1 is GTSNPN, CDR2 SVGIG, per germline (reference sequence). V lost 1 base to trimming and J lost 3 bases; unmatched junction nucleotides: 5. The CDR3 spans 15 residues. CDR3 in DNA: TGTGCCTGGAGTGGACTAGCGGGGTCCTACTACGAGCAGTACTTC. Residues: CAWSGLAGSYYEQYF.

This clone is a singleton in its sample. The chain links TRBV6-1 to TRBJ1-6; unclear D gene. CDR1 and CDR2 from the germline V gene are MNHNS and SASEGT. This CDR3 region has 13 residues. With 4 bases removed from V and 5 bases from J, the gap between germline ends came to 6 bases. The CDR3 region has the DNA TGTGCCAGCAGTGTAGTGGATAATTCACCCCTCCACTTT. It specifies CASSVVDNSPLHF.

This chain links TRBV18 with TRBJ1-3; the D is unclear. The CDR3 runs to 15 residues. Trimming stripped 3 bases from V and 1 base from J, with 10 bases between. Germline CDR1 reads KGHSH; CDR2 reads LQKENI. CDR3 residues: CASSPGGRSGNTIYF. The DNA of the CDR3 is TGTGCCAGCTCACCCGGAGGCAGGTCTGGAAACACCATATATTTT.

In this sample, this clone turned up once. CDR3 sequence: CASSFYAGEETQYF. The DNA for the CDR3 is TGTGCCAGCAGTTTTTATGCGGGGGAAGAGACCCAGTACTTC. The V and J genes are TRBV27 and TRBJ2-5, with 7 bases identical to TRBD2. Germline values: CDR1 MNHEY, CDR2 SMNVEV (reference sequence). The V gene end was trimmed by 3 bases and the J gene end by 3 bases; junction bases not matched to a gene: 4. The CDR3 spans 14 residues.

Note on this clone: A junction end diverges from the germline sequence, so it may reflect a read error. The sample has other DNA sequences that encode this CDR3 too. The rearrangement links TRBV27 to TRBJ1-1, with D tentatively TRBD1 (6 bases). The CDR3 is made up of 15 amino acids. Looked up from germline, CDR1 is MNHEY and CDR2 is SMNVEV (reference sequence). CDR3 sequence reads: CASSLSWRGGTEAFF. The CDR3 DNA is TGTGCCAGCAGCTTATCGTGGAGGGGGGGAACTGAAGCTTTCTTT.

This clone turned up a few times. V gene TRBV5-1 combines with J gene TRBJ1-1; D gene unclear. CDR3 length equals 14 residues. Per germline, CDR1 SGHRS and CDR2 YFSETQ. V dropped 0 bases and J dropped 1 base, with 7 bases sitting between them. The CDR3 nucleotides read TGCGCCAGCAGCTTGGTTCGGGAGAACACTGAAGCTTTCTTT. Translating gives CASSLVRENTEAFF.

Only a few counts were recorded for this clone. V usage is TRBV23-1 and J usage is TRBJ2-5; the match to TRBD2 covers 9 bases. TRBV23-1 is designated an ORF whose function remains uncertain. The junction had 42 bases not matched to a gene; V was cut back by 8 bases and J by 11 bases. The CDR3 runs 23 residues. Here the CDR3 DNA reads TGCGCCAGCCGGACCCGGGGGGTTTCGGGGGAGCTGACTAGCGGAGAAGAGCGGGGGGAGCAGTACTTC. Translated, it gives CASRTRGVSGELTSGEERGEQYF.

The V gene is TRBV10-1, the J gene TRBJ2-7; 7 bases align to TRBD2. The V segment lost 9 bases and the J segment 1 base; nucleotides outside the gene matches: 12. CDR3 length: 15 amino acids. Looked up from germline, CDR1 is WNHNN and CDR2 is SYGVQD (reference sequence). DNA for the CDR3: TGCGCCAGTACCGCCCGTAGCGGGCCTTCCTACGAGCAGTACTTC. Its protein is CASTARSGPSYEQYF.

The V gene is TRBV5-1, the J gene TRBJ2-7; TRBD1 might be the D (5 bases). This CDR3 contains 14 residues. Between the trimmed V and J ends, which lost 0 bases and 0 bases, there was a span of 7 bases. In germline, CDR1 is SGHRS, CDR2 YFSETQ. The DNA for the CDR3 is TGCGCCAGCAGCTTGGGGCAGGGCTCCTACGAGCAGTACTTC. Translated, it gives CASSLGQGSYEQYF.

The chain employs TRBV5-1 and TRBJ1-2; 9 bases fit TRBD1. Germline V gives CDR1 SGHRS, CDR2 YFSETQ. This CDR3 comprises 15 residues. V trimming: 4 bases; J trimming: 7 bases; junction bases outside the gene matches: 11. CDR3 bases: TGCGCCAGCAGCCCAAGCCAACAGGGGGCTGTTGGCTACACCTTC. Protein sequence: CASSPSQQGAVGYTF.

The J gene is TRBJ1-1, the V gene TRBV7-2; TRBD1 agrees at 7 bases. The CDR3 runs 15 residues. Germline CDR1 and CDR2: SGHTA and FQGNSA. V lost 5 bases and J lost 1; bases outside the gene matches: 7. CDR3 DNA sequence: TGTGCCAGCAGCGTCAGGGGGGCGGGGAACACTGAAGCTTTCTTT. Translating gives CASSVRGAGNTEAFF.

The CDR3 region has the DNA TGTGCCAGCTCACCGCGGACAGGGAACCAGGGCTATGGCTACACCTTC. Translation gives CASSPRTGNQGYGYTF. The rearrangement links TRBV18 to TRBJ1-2; 8 bases line up with TRBD1. Trimming cost V 3 bases and J 4 bases; bases outside gene matches: 10. The CDR3 is made up of 16 amino acids. Germline V gives CDR1 KGHSH, CDR2 LQKENI.

This chain links TRBV4-3 with TRBJ2-1; perhaps TRBD2 as D (7 bases). Germline V gives CDR1 LGHNA, CDR2 YSLEER. Trimming left V 1 base short and J 4 bases short, with 11 bases between. There are 15 residues in the CDR3. CDR3 amino acids: CASSQGSGTYNEQFF. In nucleotides, the CDR3 is TGCGCCAGCAGCCAAGGCAGCGGGACATACAATGAGCAGTTCTTC.